This section outlines one T cell receptor (beta chain) sequence together with its context. TCRdb's table, derived via immunoSEQ multiplex PCR, lists solely in-frame clones and lacks some. Of about 210,000 clones listed, 65% to 85% are singletons. The entry originates in a study of blood T cell repertoires in COVID-19. Looking at the study overall: Acute-phase and convalescent COVID-19 samples originated in the United States, Italy and Spain. PBMCs, B-cell-depleted T cells, or T cells provided the cDNA or gDNA that made up the material.

Trimming took 4 bases from V and 6 from J; bases not matched to a gene: 9. Germline loops: CDR1 SGHVS, CDR2 FQNEAQ. The CDR3 has 15 amino acids. The sequencing input was peripheral blood. This sequence originates from a human donor in a cohort sampled during active COVID-19. The chain is built from TRBV7-8 and TRBJ2-7; 10 bases fit TRBD1. Here the CDR3 DNA reads TGTGCCAGCAGCTCCAGCATGGGACAGGGGATCGAGCAGTACTTC. Translated: CASSSSMGQGIEQYF. Full variable domain (rest looked up from reference TRBV7-8 and TRBJ2-7): GAGVSQSPRYKVAKRGQDVALRCDPISGHVSLFWYQQALGQGPEFLTYFQNEAQLDKSGLPSDRFFAERPEGSVSTLKIQRTQQEDSAVYLCASSSSMGQGIEQYFGPGTRLTVT.